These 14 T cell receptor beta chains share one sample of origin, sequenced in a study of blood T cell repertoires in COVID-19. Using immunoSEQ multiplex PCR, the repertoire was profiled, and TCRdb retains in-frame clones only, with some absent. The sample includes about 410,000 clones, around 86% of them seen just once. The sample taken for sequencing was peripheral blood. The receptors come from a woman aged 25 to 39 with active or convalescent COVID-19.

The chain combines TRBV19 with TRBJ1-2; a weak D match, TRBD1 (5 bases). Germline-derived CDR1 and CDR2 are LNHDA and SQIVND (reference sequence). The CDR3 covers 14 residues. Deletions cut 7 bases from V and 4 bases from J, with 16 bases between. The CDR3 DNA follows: TGTGCCAGTAATGATGGCAGGGTAGGCTATGGCTACACCTTC. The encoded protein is CASNDGRVGYGYTF.

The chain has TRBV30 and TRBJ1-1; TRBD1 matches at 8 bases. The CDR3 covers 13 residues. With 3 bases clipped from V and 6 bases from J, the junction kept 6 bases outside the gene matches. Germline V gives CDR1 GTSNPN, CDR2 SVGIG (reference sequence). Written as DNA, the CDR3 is TGTGCCTGGAGCGACTCGGACAGGGCTGAAGCTTTCTTT. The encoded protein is CAWSDSDRAEAFF.

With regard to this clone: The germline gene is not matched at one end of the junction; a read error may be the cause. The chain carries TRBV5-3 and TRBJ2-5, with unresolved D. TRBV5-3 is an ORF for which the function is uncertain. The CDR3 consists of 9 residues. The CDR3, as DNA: TGTGCCAGAAGGGAGCCTCCAAACTTC. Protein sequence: CARREPPNF.

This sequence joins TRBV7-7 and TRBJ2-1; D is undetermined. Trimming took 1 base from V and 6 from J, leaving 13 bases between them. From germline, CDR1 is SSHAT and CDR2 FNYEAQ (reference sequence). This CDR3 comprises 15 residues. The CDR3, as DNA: TGTGCCAGCAGCTTAGAAGGCGCTGCTAGCAATGAGCAGTTCTTC. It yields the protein CASSLEGAASNEQFF.

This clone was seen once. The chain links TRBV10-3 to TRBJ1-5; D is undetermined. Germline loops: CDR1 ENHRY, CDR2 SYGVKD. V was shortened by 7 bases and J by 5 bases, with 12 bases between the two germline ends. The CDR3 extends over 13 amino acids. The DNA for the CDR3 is TGTGCCATCACCCCGGGTCTCGATCAGCCCCAGCATTTT. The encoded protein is CAITPGLDQPQHF.

Here the CDR3 DNA reads TGTGCCAGCAGATCCGGACTAGCGGGGGTTCGTTCCTACAATGAGCAGTTCTTC. This codes for CASRSGLAGVRSYNEQFF. This rearrangement joins TRBV11-2 to TRBJ2-1; TRBD2 matches at 13 bases. J lost 1 base, V lost 6 bases, and 9 bases had no gene match. The V gene's germline CDR1 is SGHAT and CDR2 FQNNGV. CDR3 length: 18 amino acids.

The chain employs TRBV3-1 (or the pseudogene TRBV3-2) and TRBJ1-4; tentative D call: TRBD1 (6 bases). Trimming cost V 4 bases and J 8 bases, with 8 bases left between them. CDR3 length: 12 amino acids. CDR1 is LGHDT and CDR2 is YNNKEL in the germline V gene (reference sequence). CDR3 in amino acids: CASSPGQEKLFF. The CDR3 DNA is TGTGCCAGCAGCCCCGGACAGGAAAAACTGTTTTTT.

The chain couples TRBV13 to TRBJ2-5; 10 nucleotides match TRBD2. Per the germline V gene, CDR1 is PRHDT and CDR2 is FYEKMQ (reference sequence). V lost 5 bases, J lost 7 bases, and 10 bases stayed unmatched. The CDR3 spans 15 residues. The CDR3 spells CASSPSGRVPGTQYF. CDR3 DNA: TGTGCCAGCAGCCCCAGCGGGAGGGTACCGGGGACCCAGTACTTC.

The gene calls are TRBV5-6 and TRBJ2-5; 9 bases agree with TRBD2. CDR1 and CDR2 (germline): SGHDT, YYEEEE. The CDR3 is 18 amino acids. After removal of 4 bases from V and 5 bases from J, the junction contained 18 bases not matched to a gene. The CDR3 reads CASSPSGSWLAGRETQYF. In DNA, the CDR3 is TGTGCCAGCAGCCCGTCAGGGAGCTGGCTAGCGGGAAGGGAGACCCAGTACTTC.

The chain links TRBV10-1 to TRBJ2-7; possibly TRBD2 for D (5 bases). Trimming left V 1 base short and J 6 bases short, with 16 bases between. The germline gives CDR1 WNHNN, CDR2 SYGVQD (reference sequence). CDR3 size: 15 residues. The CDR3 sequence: CASSELRADLSEQYF. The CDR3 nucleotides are TGCGCCAGCAGTGAGTTAAGAGCGGACCTCTCCGAGCAGTACTTC.

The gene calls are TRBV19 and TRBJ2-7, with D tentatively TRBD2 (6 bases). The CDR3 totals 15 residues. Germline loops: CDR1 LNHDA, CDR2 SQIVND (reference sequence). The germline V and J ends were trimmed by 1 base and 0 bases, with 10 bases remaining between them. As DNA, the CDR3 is TGTGCCAGTAGTATAGGGGACTCGAGCTCCTACGAGCAGTACTTC. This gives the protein CASSIGDSSSYEQYF.

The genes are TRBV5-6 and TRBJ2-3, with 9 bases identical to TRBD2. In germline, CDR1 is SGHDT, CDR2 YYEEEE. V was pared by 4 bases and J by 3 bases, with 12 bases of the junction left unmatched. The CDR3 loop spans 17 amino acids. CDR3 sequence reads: CASSPTLAGVRTDTQYF. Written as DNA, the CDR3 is TGTGCCAGCAGCCCAACTTTAGCGGGGGTTCGGACAGATACGCAGTATTTT.

The CDR3 DNA reads TGTGCCAGCAGTAAAGGACTAGCGGGACTCTCCTACAATGAGCAGTTCTTC. This translates into CASSKGLAGLSYNEQFF. The chain recombines TRBV27 with TRBJ2-1; 12 bases align to TRBD2. This CDR3 region has 17 residues. After removal of 5 bases from V and 0 bases from J, the junction contained 5 bases not matched to a gene. Per germline, CDR1 MNHEY and CDR2 SMNVEV (reference sequence).

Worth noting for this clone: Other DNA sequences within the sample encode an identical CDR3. The CDR3 sequence is CAISESRDTQYF. The CDR3 DNA is TGTGCCATCAGTGAGTCTAGAGATACGCAGTATTTT. The J gene is TRBJ2-3, the V gene TRBV10-3; D not certain. Trimming removed 0 bases at V and 5 bases at J, with 3 bases between. The CDR3 totals 12 residues. Germline V gene lookup returns CDR1 ENHRY and CDR2 SYGVKD.